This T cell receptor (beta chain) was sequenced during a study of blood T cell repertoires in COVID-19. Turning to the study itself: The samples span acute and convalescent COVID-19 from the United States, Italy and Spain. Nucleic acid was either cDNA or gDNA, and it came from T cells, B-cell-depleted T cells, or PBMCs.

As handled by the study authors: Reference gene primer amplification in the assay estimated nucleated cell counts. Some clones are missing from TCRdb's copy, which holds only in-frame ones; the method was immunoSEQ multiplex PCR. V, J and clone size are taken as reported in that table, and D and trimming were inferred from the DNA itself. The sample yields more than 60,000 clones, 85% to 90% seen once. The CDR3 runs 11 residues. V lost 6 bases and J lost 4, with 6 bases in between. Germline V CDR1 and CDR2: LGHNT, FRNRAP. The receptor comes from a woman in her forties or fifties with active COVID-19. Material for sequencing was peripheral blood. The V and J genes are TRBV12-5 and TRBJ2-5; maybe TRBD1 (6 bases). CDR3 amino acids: CASGTGETQYF. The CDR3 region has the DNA TGTGCTAGTGGGACAGGAGAGACCCAGTACTTC.